This TCR beta chain was identified in a study of T-cell memory formation after mild COVID-19. Using its own MiXCR run on the 5' RACE reads, TCRdb lists one record per CDR3 protein. The data hold approximately 250,000 distinct CDR3 sequences, with 16% observed a single time. The CDR3 has 18 amino acids. After removal of 4 bases from V and 7 bases from J, the junction contained 17 bases not matched to a gene. In germline, CDR1 is MNHNS, CDR2 SASEGT. The sample was PBMCs or a T cell subset sorted from them (not recorded which). This chain uses TRBV6-1 with TRBJ2-1; 9 bases are a match to TRBD1. This sequence was found in a man between 18 and 35 years old who had mild COVID-19 (a few samples of this study predate the infection). Cell type and time point are not known. The CDR3, as DNA: TGTGCCAGCAGTGGTGGCCCCATACAGGGGGCGCTCGGGAATGAGCAGTTCTTC. Translating it yields CASSGGPIQGALGNEQFF.